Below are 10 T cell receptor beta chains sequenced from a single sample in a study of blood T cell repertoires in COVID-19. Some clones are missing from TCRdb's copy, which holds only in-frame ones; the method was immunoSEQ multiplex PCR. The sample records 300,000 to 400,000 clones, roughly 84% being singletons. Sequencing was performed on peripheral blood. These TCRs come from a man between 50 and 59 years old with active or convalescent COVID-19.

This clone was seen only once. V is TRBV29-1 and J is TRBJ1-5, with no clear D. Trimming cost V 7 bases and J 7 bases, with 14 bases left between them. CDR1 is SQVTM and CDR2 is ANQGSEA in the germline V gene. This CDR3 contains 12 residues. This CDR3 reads CSGQDDGQPQHF. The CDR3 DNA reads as TGCAGCGGGCAGGATGACGGACAGCCCCAGCATTTT.

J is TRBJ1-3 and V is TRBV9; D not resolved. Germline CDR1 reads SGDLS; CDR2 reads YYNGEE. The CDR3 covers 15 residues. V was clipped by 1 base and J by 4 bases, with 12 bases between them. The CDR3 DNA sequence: TGTGCCAGCAGCGTAAGTGAGGGATCGGGAAACACCATATATTTT. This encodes CASSVSEGSGNTIYF.

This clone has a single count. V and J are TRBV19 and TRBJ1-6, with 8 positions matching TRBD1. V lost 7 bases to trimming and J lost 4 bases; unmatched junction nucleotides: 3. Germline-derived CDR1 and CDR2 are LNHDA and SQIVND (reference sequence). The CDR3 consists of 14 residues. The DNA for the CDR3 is TGTGCCAGTAAGACAGGGGTTTATAATTCACCCCTCCACTTT. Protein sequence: CASKTGVYNSPLHF.

CDR3 loop: CAITLGLAGTDTQYF. The DNA for the CDR3 is TGTGCCATCACCCTAGGACTAGCGGGTACCGATACGCAGTATTTT. This sequence joins TRBV10-3 and TRBJ2-3; 11 bases line up with TRBD2. V lost 7 bases to trimming and J lost 6 bases; unmatched junction nucleotides: 9. Germline V gene data show CDR1 as ENHRY and CDR2 as SYGVKD. The CDR3 length is 15 residues.

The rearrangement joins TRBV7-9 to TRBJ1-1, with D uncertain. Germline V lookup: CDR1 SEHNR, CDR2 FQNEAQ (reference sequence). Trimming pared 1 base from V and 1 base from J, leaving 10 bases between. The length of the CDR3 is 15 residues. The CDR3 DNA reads TGTGCCAGCAGCTTAGAGGGCGGGCCGAACACTGAAGCTTTCTTT. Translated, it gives CASSLEGGPNTEAFF.

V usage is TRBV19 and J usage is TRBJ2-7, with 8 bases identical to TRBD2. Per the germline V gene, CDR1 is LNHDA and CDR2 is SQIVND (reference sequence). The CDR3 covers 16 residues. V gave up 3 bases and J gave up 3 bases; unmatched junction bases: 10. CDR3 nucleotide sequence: TGTGCCAGTAGTATGGTACTGGCGGGAGGAAGCTACGAGCAGTACTTC. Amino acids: CASSMVLAGGSYEQYF.

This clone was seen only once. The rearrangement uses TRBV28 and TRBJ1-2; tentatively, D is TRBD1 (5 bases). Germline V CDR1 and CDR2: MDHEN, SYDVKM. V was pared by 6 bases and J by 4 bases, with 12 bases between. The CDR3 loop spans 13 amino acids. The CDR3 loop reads CASRDTVIYGYTF. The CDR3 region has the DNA TGTGCCAGCAGGGACACCGTTATCTATGGCTACACCTTC.

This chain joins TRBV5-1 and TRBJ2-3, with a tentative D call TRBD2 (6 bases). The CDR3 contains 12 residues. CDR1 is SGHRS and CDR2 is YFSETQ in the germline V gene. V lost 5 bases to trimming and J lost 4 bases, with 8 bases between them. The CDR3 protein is CASRSGADTQYF. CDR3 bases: TGCGCCAGCAGATCGGGGGCAGATACGCAGTATTTT.

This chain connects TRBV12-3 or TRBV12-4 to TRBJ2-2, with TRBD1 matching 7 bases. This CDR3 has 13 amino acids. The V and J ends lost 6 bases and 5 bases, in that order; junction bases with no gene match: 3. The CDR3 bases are TGTGCCAGCAGACAGGGGAGTACCGGGGAGCTGTTTTTT. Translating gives CASRQGSTGELFF.

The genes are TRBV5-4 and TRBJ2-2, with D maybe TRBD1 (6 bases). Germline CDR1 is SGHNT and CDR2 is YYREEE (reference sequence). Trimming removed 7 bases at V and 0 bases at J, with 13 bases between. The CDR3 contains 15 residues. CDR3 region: CASVQGRPNTGELFF. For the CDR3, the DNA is TGTGCCAGCGTACAGGGTAGGCCGAACACCGGGGAGCTGTTTTTT.